The 22 T cell receptor beta chains below come from one sample, sequenced in a study of blood T cell repertoires in COVID-19. The method was immunoSEQ multiplex PCR; TCRdb's version includes in-frame clones alone and lacks a portion of them. The data show roughly 200,000 clones, approximately 89% seen once. Sequenced material: PBMCs or T cells enriched from blood (not recorded which). The receptors were sampled from a man in his forties who had recovered from COVID-19.

The chain links TRBV29-1 to TRBJ1-2; 10 bases are a match to TRBD1. Germline V gives CDR1 SQVTM, CDR2 ANQGSEA. The CDR3 loop spans 14 amino acids. The V segment lost 6 bases and the J segment 4 bases; nucleotides outside the gene matches: 8. CDR3 sequence reads: CSVPTGGQGYGYTF. The CDR3 nucleotides read TGCAGCGTCCCGACAGGGGGCCAAGGCTATGGCTACACCTTC.

This chain connects TRBV7-8 to TRBJ2-1; a possible D gene is TRBD2 (5 bases). The CDR3 length is 15 residues. Trimming removed 6 bases at V and 4 bases at J, with 16 bases between. Germline V gives CDR1 SGHVS, CDR2 FQNEAQ. CDR3 sequence reads: CASRLDRTGYNEQFF. The CDR3 DNA follows: TGTGCCAGCAGGCTGGACCGGACGGGGTACAATGAGCAGTTCTTC.

This clone was picked up a small number of times. The chain has TRBV5-4 and TRBJ1-2; the D gene is possibly TRBD1 (5 bases). Germline assignment: CDR1 SGHNT and CDR2 YYREEE (reference sequence). The V gene lost 4 bases and the J gene lost 3 bases, with 10 bases spanning the gap. This CDR3 is 13 amino acids long. CDR3 nucleotide sequence: TGTGCCAGCAGCACGACAGCCGACTATGGCTACACCTTC. This codes for CASSTTADYGYTF.

The chain has TRBV28 and TRBJ2-7; 7 bases align to TRBD1. CDR1 MDHEN and CDR2 SYDVKM come from the germline V gene. The CDR3 runs to 15 residues. Unmatched junction bases numbered 15, after V lost 6 bases and J lost 7 bases. CDR3 in amino acids: CASSALSQGVGEQYF. In nucleotides, the CDR3 is TGTGCCAGCAGCGCATTATCTCAGGGGGTGGGTGAGCAGTACTTC.

J is TRBJ2-5 and V is TRBV7-9; 9 bases map to TRBD2. J was trimmed by 5 bases and V by 3 bases; bases with no gene match: 4. Germline V CDR1 and CDR2: SEHNR, FQNEAQ (reference sequence). The CDR3 covers 14 residues. In DNA, the CDR3 is TGTGCCAGCAGCTTTCAGACTAGCGGTGAGACCCAGTACTTC. Protein product: CASSFQTSGETQYF.

V and J are TRBV5-5 and TRBJ1-1, with 7 bases identical to TRBD1. The junction had 5 bases not matched to a gene; V was cut back by 2 bases and J by 1 base. CDR1 and CDR2 (germline): SGHKS, YYEKEE (reference sequence). The CDR3 extends over 15 amino acids. The CDR3 sequence: CASSFTGDRNTEAFF. Here the CDR3 DNA reads TGTGCCAGCAGCTTCACAGGGGATAGGAACACTGAAGCTTTCTTT. Complete variable domain (other parts from reference TRBV5-5 and TRBJ1-1): DAGVTQSPTHLIKTRGQQVTLRCSPISGHKSVSWYQQVLGQGPQFIFQYYEKEERGRGNFPDRFSARQFPNYSSELNVNALLLGDSALYLCASSFTGDRNTEAFFGQGTRLTVV.

CDR3 loop: CASSVLGGASDTQYF. The DNA of the CDR3 is TGTGCCAGCAGTGTTCTAGGGGGCGCTTCAGATACGCAGTATTTT. The chain uses TRBV27 and TRBJ2-3; the match to TRBD1 covers 7 bases. The trim removed 5 bases at V and 4 bases at J, leaving 9 bases unmatched. The CDR3 consists of 15 residues. Germline lookup yields CDR1 MNHEY and CDR2 SMNVEV (reference sequence).

This rearrangement joins TRBV4-2 to TRBJ2-2, with TRBD2 matching 14 bases. The CDR3 has 16 amino acids. Germline V gives CDR1 LGHNA, CDR2 YNFKEQ. Losses at the gene ends were 4 bases for V and 5 bases for J; bases not matched to a gene: 3. The CDR3 nucleotides read TGTGCCAGCAGCCTCGGACTAGCGGGAGGAACCGGGGAGCTGTTTTTT. Its translation: CASSLGLAGGTGELFF.

The chain uses TRBV24-1 and TRBJ1-2; TRBD1 matches at 9 bases. Germline values: CDR1 KGHDR, CDR2 SFDVKD. Losses at the gene ends were 4 bases for V and 0 bases for J; bases not matched to a gene: 2. The CDR3 sequence is 15 residues long. CDR3 sequence: CATSDGTGSNYGYTF. The CDR3 nucleotides are TGTGCCACCAGTGACGGGACAGGGTCTAACTATGGCTACACCTTC.

In this sample, this clone turned up a few times. The chain joins TRBV12-5 to TRBJ2-3; no firm D call. Germline loops: CDR1 LGHNT, CDR2 FRNRAP. The germline V and J ends were trimmed by 7 bases and 9 bases, with 17 bases remaining between them. The CDR3 has 13 residues. The CDR3 bases are TGTGCTAGTGCCGTGACTGGTGGTCCCACGCAGTATTTT. This translates into CASAVTGGPTQYF. The variable domain in full, completed from reference TRBV12-5 and TRBJ2-3, reads DARVTQTPRHKVTEMGQEVTMRCQPILGHNTVFWYRQTMMQGLELLAYFRNRAPLDDSGMPKDRFSAEMPDATLATLKIQPSEPRDSAVYFCASAVTGGPTQYFGPGTRLTVL.

The chain recombines TRBV6-5 with TRBJ1-2; D is uncertain. The CDR3 runs to 14 residues. Trimming pared 2 bases from V and 4 bases from J, leaving 11 bases between. Per germline, CDR1 MNHEY and CDR2 SVGAGI. DNA for the CDR3: TGTGCCAGCAGTTACCAGCCTGGGCGCTATGGCTACACCTTC. Protein product: CASSYQPGRYGYTF.

V and J are TRBV28 and TRBJ2-4; D is possibly TRBD2 (6 bases). The CDR3 contains 15 residues. V lost 3 bases to trimming and J lost 8 bases, with 17 bases between them. Germline V gene lookup returns CDR1 MDHEN and CDR2 SYDVKM. The CDR3 loop reads CASSLGFQGGHIQYF. The DNA of the CDR3 is TGTGCCAGCAGTTTGGGTTTTCAGGGAGGTCACATTCAGTACTTC.

The rearrangement links TRBV7-3 to TRBJ2-3; no definite D call. This CDR3 has 12 amino acids. From germline, CDR1 is SGHTA and CDR2 FQGTGA. Between the trimmed V and J ends, which lost 5 bases and 1 base, there was a span of 4 bases. The CDR3 sequence is CASSPGTDTQYF. As DNA, the CDR3 is TGTGCCAGCAGCCCCGGCACAGATACGCAGTATTTT.

J is TRBJ2-3 and V is TRBV5-1, with TRBD2 identical over 10 bases. Germline CDR1 SGHRS, CDR2 YFSETQ. J lost 0 bases, V lost 3 bases, and 1 base had no gene match. This CDR3 has 15 amino acids. Here the CDR3 reads CASSSTSGSTDTQYF. In DNA form, the CDR3 reads TGCGCCAGCAGCTCGACTAGCGGGAGCACAGATACGCAGTATTTT.

This clone showed up just a few times. The chain couples TRBV28 to TRBJ1-2; no clear D. CDR3 size: 13 residues. The germline gives CDR1 MDHEN, CDR2 SYDVKM. Trimming took off 4 bases at V and 7 bases at J, with 13 bases between the two ends. CDR3 protein: CASSSDTSTGYTF. CDR3 DNA: TGTGCCAGCAGTTCCGACACCTCAACTGGCTACACCTTC.

The chain combines TRBV18 with TRBJ1-2, with TRBD1 matching 9 bases. The CDR3 covers 15 residues. Germline loops: CDR1 KGHSH, CDR2 LQKENI. Trimming cost V 3 bases and J 8 bases; bases outside gene matches: 10. The CDR3 here is CASSPGTGSREGYTF. CDR3 sequence (DNA): TGTGCCAGCTCACCCGGGACAGGGAGTAGGGAAGGCTACACCTTC.

This rearrangement joins TRBV7-2 to TRBJ1-6; TRBD1 agrees at 8 bases. V dropped 5 bases and J dropped 5; count of bases not matched to a gene: 8. The CDR3 contains 16 residues. Germline assignment: CDR1 SGHTA and CDR2 FQGNSA. For the CDR3, the DNA is TGTGCCAGCAGCCCCAGGACAGGGAGTGATAATTCACCCCTCCACTTT. Its protein is CASSPRTGSDNSPLHF.

This sequence joins TRBV5-6 and TRBJ2-7; D gene unclear. The V gene's germline CDR1 is SGHDT and CDR2 YYEEEE. The V end was cut by 1 base, the J end by 2 bases, with 10 bases between. The CDR3 totals 14 residues. CDR3: CASSLTVPTYEQYF. CDR3 coding DNA: TGTGCCAGCAGCTTGACGGTACCTACCTACGAGCAGTACTTC.

The chain uses TRBV12-3 or TRBV12-4 and TRBJ1-2; possible D gene TRBD1, 6 bases. Trimming cost V 8 bases and J 8 bases, with 18 bases left between them. The length of the CDR3 is 13 residues. The CDR3 DNA reads as TGTGCCAGCCTTAGAGTCGTGACAGGCGGCTACACCTTC. Translating it yields CASLRVVTGGYTF.

V gene TRBV9 combines with J gene TRBJ2-7, with 7 bases lining up with TRBD2. The CDR3 has 15 residues. V lost 3 bases, J lost 6 bases, and 12 bases stayed unmatched. Germline V lookup: CDR1 SGDLS, CDR2 YYNGEE. For the CDR3, the DNA is TGTGCCAGCAGCGCCTCCGGGACTAAAAGGGTCGAGCAGTACTTC. It codes for CASSASGTKRVEQYF. The whole variable domain, filled in from reference TRBV9 and TRBJ2-7, reads DSGVTQTPKHLITATGQRVTLRCSPRSGDLSVYWYQQSLDQGLQFLIQYYNGEERAKGNILERFSAQQFPDLHSELNLSSLELGDSALYFCASSASGTKRVEQYFGPGTRLTVT.

The genes are TRBV5-1 and TRBJ1-1; D unclear. This CDR3 comprises 14 residues. Germline CDR1 reads SGHRS; CDR2 reads YFSETQ. Trimming left V 6 bases short and J 2 bases short, with 14 bases between. In DNA form, the CDR3 reads TGCGCCAGCACCACCGGGGAGTTTAACACTGAAGCTTTCTTT. This translates into CASTTGEFNTEAFF.

The V gene is TRBV11-3, the J gene TRBJ1-3; D is unclear. In germline, CDR1 is SGHNT, CDR2 YENEEA. Trimming stripped 1 base from V and 0 bases from J, with 10 bases between. The CDR3 runs to 16 residues. The DNA for the CDR3 is TGTGCCAGCAGCTTAGTACTGGCAGGCTCTGGAAACACCATATATTTT. Translation gives CASSLVLAGSGNTIYF.